The TCR beta chain under discussion was sequenced for a study of identical twins. General observations from the study: The abundant beta clonotypes from cord blood had fewer insertions, and memory repertoires had none of this.

The table lists this clonotype with a few counts. What it binds is unknown. V shed 6 bases and J 7 bases; nucleotides not matched to a gene: 18. The germline gives CDR1 MDHEN, CDR2 SYDVKM. The CDR3 totals 16 residues. In every case, the donor was a healthy Caucasian. Via MiXCR, TCRdb re-called the 5' RACE reads, giving one row per CDR3 protein. The sample shows fewer than 800,000 distinct CDR3 sequences, under 8.5% of them seen only once. Separately, the same data were catalogued under a study of yellow fever vaccine responses in identical twins.

Material: PBMCs. The chain recombines TRBV28 with TRBJ2-7; 7 bases agree with TRBD2. The receptor was derived from a woman aged 18-29 years in good health. CDR3 sequence reads: CASRLEGGSTLGEQYF. As DNA, the CDR3 is TGTGCCAGCAGGCTCGAGGGCGGGAGTACATTAGGGGAGCAGTACTTC.